The rows below give T cell receptor beta chains drawn from one sample of a study of shared clonotypes between healthy human individuals. Using immunoSEQ multiplex PCR, the repertoire was profiled, and TCRdb retains in-frame clones only, with some absent. The sample shows approximately 2,000,000 clones, approximately 90% of them seen only once. The sequenced sample consisted of naive CD4+ T cells from PBMCs. These receptors all stem from a man aged 18 to 35 in good health. Some clones in this sample may be carry-over from other donors' samples. Each CDR3 is given with its conserved first and last residue. D genes are given only for firm matches. The listing skips clone size in some rows; elsewhere it reads once, few, many or a size class.

D	V	J	size	DNA	CDR3
TRBD2	TRBV5-4	TRBJ2-6	-	TGTGCCAGCAGCCAACTAGCGGGAGCCTCTGGGGCCAACGTCCTGACTTTC	CASSQLAGASGANVLTF
TRBD2	TRBV7-6	TRBJ2-1	-	TGTGCCAGCAGTCCCAAGACTAGCCCTTGGGGGGATGAGCAGTTCTTC	CASSPKTSPWGDEQFF
-	TRBV5-5	TRBJ2-7	-	TGTGCCAGCAGCACCCTAAGGATGGGCGAGCAGTACTTC	CASSTLRMGEQYF
-	TRBV4-1	TRBJ2-3	once	TGCGCCAGCAGCCAAGGACCAGCGGTCGGCACAGATACGCAGTATTTT	CASSQGPAVGTDTQYF
-	TRBV29-1	TRBJ1-1	-	TGCAGCGCAGACAGCGTCTGGAACACTGAAGCTTTCTTT	CSADSVWNTEAFF
-	TRBV29-1	TRBJ1-5	-	TGCAGCGTTGCTAGAGGGGATAGCAATCAGCCCCAGCATTTT	CSVARGDSNQPQHF
-	TRBV5-1	TRBJ1-1	-	TGCGCCAGCAGCTTTGGTCCAGTCAGGGAGTCACAGAACACTGAAGCTTTCTTT	CASSFGPVRESQNTEAFF
-	TRBV18	TRBJ2-2	once	TGTGCCAGCTCCCTGGCCTTTTCTGAGTACACCGGGGAGCTGTTTTTT	CASSLAFSEYTGELFF
-	TRBV7-2	TRBJ2-7	-	TGTGCCAGCAGCTTATTGGGCGTTTCCTACGAGCAGTACTTC	CASSLLGVSYEQYF
-	TRBV6-1	TRBJ2-7	-	TGTGCCAGCAGTGCGAAGGGCGGTGGATACGAGCAGTACTTC	CASSAKGGGYEQYF
-	TRBV28	TRBJ2-1	-	TGTGCCAGCAGTTTATGGGGCCAGTGGACAAGCTCCTACAATGAGCAGTTCTTC	CASSLWGQWTSSYNEQFF
-	TRBV5-1	TRBJ2-2	-	TGCGCCAGCCGAGGAGCCCTACAGGGAGGTACCGGGGAGCTGTTTTTT	CASRGALQGGTGELFF
TRBD2	TRBV4-2	TRBJ2-2	-	TGTGCCAGCAGCCCCCTCCCCTCACTAGCGGGAGCGAACACCGGGGAGCTGTTTTTT	CASSPLPSLAGANTGELFF
TRBD1	TRBV6-5	TRBJ1-2	-	TGTGCCAGCAGTTACTCGGCAGGGGGCAACTATGGCTACACCTTC	CASSYSAGGNYGYTF
TRBD1	TRBV7-8	TRBJ1-5	-	TGTGCCAGCAGCTTAAGCAACAGGGGGTTGGCTCAGCCCCAGCATTTT	CASSLSNRGLAQPQHF
-	TRBV5-1	TRBJ2-5	-	TGCGCCAGCACTCCAAACAGGGAAGGCGAGACCCAGTACTTC	CASTPNREGETQYF
TRBD2	TRBV11-2	TRBJ2-1	once	TGTGCCAGCAGCTTAGAAGGCACTAGCGGGAGTTTTGAGCAGTTCTTC	CASSLEGTSGSFEQFF
-	TRBV27	TRBJ1-4	-	TGTGCCAGCAGTTTGGGAGGGGCTAATGAAAAACTGTTTTTT	CASSLGGANEKLFF
TRBD1	TRBV9	TRBJ2-3	-	TGTGCCAGCAGCGTAGGGACAGGATTGCGCACAGATACGCAGTATTTT	CASSVGTGLRTDTQYF
-	TRBV4-1	TRBJ2-4	-	TGCGCCAGCAGCCAAGATGGGAACTCTGGGGACATTCAGTACTTC	CASSQDGNSGDIQYF
-	TRBV20-1	TRBJ1-1	-	TGCAGTGCTAGGCGGAGTACTGAAGCTTTCTTT	CSARRSTEAFF
-	TRBV16	TRBJ1-4	-	TGTGCCAGCAGCCACGGATCAGGGAATAATGAAAAACTGTTTTTT	CASSHGSGNNEKLFF
-	TRBV19	TRBJ1-2	-	TGTGCCAGTAGTCGGGACGGAACTAACTATGGCTACACCTTC	CASSRDGTNYGYTF
-	TRBV20-1	TRBJ2-7	-	TGCAGTGCAAGGAGGGTAGACGAGCAGTACTTC	CSARRVDEQYF
-	TRBV28	TRBJ2-7	-	TGTGCCAGCAGCCTAGGGCGCTACGAGCAGTACTTC	CASSLGRYEQYF